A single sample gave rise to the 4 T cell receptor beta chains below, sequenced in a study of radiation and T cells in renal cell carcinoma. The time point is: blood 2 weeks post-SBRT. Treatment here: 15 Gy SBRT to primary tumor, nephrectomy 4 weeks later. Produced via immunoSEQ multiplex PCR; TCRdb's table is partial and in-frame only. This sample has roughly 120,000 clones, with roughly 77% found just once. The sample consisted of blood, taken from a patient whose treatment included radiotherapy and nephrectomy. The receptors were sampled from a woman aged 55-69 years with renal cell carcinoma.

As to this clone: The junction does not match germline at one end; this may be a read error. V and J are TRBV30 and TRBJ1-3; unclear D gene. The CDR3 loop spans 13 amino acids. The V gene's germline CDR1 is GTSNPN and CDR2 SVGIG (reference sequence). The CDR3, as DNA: TGTGCCTGGGGTGTAAATGCTGGAAACACCATATATTTT. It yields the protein CAWGVNAGNTIYF.

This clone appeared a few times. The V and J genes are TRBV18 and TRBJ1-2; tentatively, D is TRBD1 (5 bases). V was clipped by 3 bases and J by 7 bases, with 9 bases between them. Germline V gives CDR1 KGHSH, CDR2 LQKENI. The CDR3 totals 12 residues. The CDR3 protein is CASSPSGPGYTF. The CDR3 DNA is TGTGCCAGCTCACCGTCGGGGCCTGGCTACACCTTC. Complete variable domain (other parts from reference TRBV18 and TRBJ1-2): NAGVMQNPRHLVRRRGQEARLRCSPMKGHSHVYWYRQLPEEGLKFMVYLQKENIIDESGMPKERFSAEFPKEGPSILRIQQVVRGDSAAYFCASSPSGPGYTFGSGTRLTVV.

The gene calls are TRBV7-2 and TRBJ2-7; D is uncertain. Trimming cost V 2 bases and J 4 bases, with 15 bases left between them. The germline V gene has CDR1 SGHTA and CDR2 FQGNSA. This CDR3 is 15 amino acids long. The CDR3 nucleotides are TGTGCCAGCAGCTTATCATCGGCAGGACCTTACGAGCAGTACTTC. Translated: CASSLSSAGPYEQYF.

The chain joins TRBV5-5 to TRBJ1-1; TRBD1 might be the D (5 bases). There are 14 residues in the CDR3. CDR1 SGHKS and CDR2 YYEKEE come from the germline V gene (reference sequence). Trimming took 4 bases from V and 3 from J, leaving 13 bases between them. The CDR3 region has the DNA TGTGCCAGCAGCCCTGGAGACAGAGACACTGAAGCTTTCTTT. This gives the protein CASSPGDRDTEAFF.